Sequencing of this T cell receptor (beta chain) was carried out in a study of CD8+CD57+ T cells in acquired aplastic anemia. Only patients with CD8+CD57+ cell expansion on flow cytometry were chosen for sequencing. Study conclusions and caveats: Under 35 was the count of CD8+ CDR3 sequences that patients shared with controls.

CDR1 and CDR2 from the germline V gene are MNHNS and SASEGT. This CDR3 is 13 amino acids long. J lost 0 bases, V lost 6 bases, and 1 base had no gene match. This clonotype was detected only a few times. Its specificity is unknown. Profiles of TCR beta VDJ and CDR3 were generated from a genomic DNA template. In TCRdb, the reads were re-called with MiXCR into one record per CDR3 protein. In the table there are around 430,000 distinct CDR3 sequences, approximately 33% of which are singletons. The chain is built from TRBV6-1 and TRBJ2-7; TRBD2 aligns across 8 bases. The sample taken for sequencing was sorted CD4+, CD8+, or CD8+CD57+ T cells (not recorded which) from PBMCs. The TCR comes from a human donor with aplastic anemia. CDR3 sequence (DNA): TGTGCCAGCAGACTAGCGGTCTCCTACGAGCAGTACTTC. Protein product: CASRLAVSYEQYF.